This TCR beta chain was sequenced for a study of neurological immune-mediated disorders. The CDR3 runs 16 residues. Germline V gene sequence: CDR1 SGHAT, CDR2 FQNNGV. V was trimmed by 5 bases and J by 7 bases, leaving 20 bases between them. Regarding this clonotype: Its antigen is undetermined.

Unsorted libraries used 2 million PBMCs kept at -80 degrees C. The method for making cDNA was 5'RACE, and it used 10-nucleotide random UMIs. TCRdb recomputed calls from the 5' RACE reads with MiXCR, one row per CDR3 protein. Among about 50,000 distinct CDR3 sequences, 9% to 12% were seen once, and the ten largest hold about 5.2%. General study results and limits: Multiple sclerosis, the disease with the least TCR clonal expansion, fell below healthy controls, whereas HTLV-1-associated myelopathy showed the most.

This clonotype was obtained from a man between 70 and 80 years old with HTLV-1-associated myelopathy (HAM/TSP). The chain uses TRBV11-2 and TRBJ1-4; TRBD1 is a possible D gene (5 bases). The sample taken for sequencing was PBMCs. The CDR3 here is CASSPSGQNRGEKLFF. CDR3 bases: TGTGCCAGCAGCCCATCCGGACAAAACCGTGGTGAAAAACTGTTTTTT.